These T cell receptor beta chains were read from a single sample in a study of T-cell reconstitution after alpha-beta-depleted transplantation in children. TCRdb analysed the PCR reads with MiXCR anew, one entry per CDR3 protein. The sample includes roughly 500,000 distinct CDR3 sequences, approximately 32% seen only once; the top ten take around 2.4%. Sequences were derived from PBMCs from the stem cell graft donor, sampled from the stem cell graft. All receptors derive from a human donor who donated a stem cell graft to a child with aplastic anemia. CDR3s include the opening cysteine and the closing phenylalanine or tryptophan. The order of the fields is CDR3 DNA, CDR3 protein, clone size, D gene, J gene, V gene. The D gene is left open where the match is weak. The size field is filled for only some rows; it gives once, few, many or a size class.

TGTGCCAGCAGTTTACAGGACAGGTACACCGGGGAGCTGTTTTTT	CASSLQDRYTGELFF	-	TRBD1	TRBJ2-2	TRBV28
TGTGCCAGCAGCCCCGGGGCTAGCGGGAGCACAGATACGCAGTATTTT	CASSPGASGSTDTQYF	few	TRBD2	TRBJ2-3	TRBV9
TGTGCCAGCAGCTTAACTATTGGGGCCTCTGGGGCCAACGGCCTGACTTTC	CASSLTIGASGANGLTF	once	-	TRBJ2-6	TRBV7-3
TGTGCCTGGAGTATGGTGGGAGGGCTTGGAGATACGCAGTATTTT	CAWSMVGGLGDTQYF	-	TRBD2	TRBJ2-3	TRBV30
TGTGCCAGCAGCACCGTCTCGACAGGGGTTAGTGGTTCACCCCTCCACTTT	CASSTVSTGVSGSPLHF	-	TRBD1	TRBJ1-6	TRBV6-1
TGTGCCAGCAGCTTTTATGCGGGTTGGAGCTATGGCTACACCTTC	CASSFYAGWSYGYTF	-	-	TRBJ1-2	TRBV5-6
TGTGCCAGCAGCGAACAGGGAAACAAGCAGCCCCAGCATTTT	CASSEQGNKQPQHF	few	-	TRBJ1-5	TRBV6-1
TGTGCCTGGATGAGCCGTATGAACACTGAAGCTTTCTTT	CAWMSRMNTEAFF	-	-	TRBJ1-1	TRBV30
TGTGCCAGCAGTTACTCGAGGCAGATGGGAGGGAGCACTGAAGCTTTCTTT	CASSYSRQMGGSTEAFF	-	-	TRBJ1-1	TRBV6-5
TGTGCCAGCAGCATCCGAATAGGGGGACAGTCCTCTGAAGCTTTCTTT	CASSIRIGGQSSEAFF	-	-	TRBJ1-1	TRBV21-1
TGTGCCAGTAGTAGAGGTCTAGCAGATACGCAGTATTTT	CASSRGLADTQYF	-	-	TRBJ2-3	TRBV19
TGTGCCAGCAATCTACGAGGGCCGAACACCGGGGAGCTGTTTTTT	CASNLRGPNTGELFF	-	-	TRBJ2-2	TRBV13
TGCAGTGCTAGAGATATTGCGGGAGACTACAATGAGCAGTTCTTC	CSARDIAGDYNEQFF	many	TRBD2	TRBJ2-1	TRBV20-1
TGTGCCAGCAGTTTACAGGGTGTGTACGAGCAGTACTTC	CASSLQGVYEQYF	-	-	TRBJ2-7	TRBV28
TGTGCCAGCAGCTCCGGGACAGGGGAGGGGTACGTTGAAGCTTTCTTT	CASSSGTGEGYVEAFF	few	-	TRBJ1-1	TRBV21-1
TGTGCCAGCACCGGCAGCCGTAGCTCTGGGGCCAACGTCCTGACTTTC	CASTGSRSSGANVLTF	few	-	TRBJ2-6	TRBV2
TGTGCCAGTAGTCCTCCGACAGGGTCGAATTCACCCCTCCACTTT	CASSPPTGSNSPLHF	few	TRBD1	TRBJ1-6	TRBV19
TGTGCCAGCAGAGGGACAACGGACGCTAACTATGGCTACACCTTC	CASRGTTDANYGYTF	-	-	TRBJ1-2	TRBV6-2/TRBV6-3
TGCGCCAGCAGCTTGTCGGGAAGGGATCAGCCCCAGCATTTT	CASSLSGRDQPQHF	-	-	TRBJ1-5	TRBV5-1
TGCGCCAGCAGCCAAGAGGGAGTACCTAGCGGCCAAGAGACCCAGTACTTC	CASSQEGVPSGQETQYF	few	TRBD2	TRBJ2-5	TRBV4-3
TGTGCCAGCAGCGTAGGCGTGGGGAAAGCCTACGAGCAGTACTTC	CASSVGVGKAYEQYF	-	-	TRBJ2-7	TRBV9
TGCAGCGTTGTTATGGCCGGCCAGGGAAACATTCAGTACTTC	CSVVMAGQGNIQYF	few	-	TRBJ2-4	TRBV29-1
TGTGCCAGCAGCGTCGGGGGGAACTACAATGAGCAGTTCTTC	CASSVGGNYNEQFF	-	TRBD2	TRBJ2-1	TRBV5-4
TGTGCCAGTAGTATTGGAGGGACCCCATTCTTT	CASSIGGTPFF	-	-	TRBJ1-1	TRBV19
TGTGCCAGCAGCCGGACTAGCGGGAAACAAGAGACCCAGTACTTC	CASSRTSGKQETQYF	few	TRBD2	TRBJ2-5	TRBV7-6
TGTGCCAGCAGCTTAGAGCGCTACGAGCAGTACTTC	CASSLERYEQYF	few	-	TRBJ2-7	TRBV7-2
TGTGCCAGCAGTTTAGCGTTGGGCTGGAACAATGAGCAGTTCTTC	CASSLALGWNNEQFF	few	-	TRBJ2-1	TRBV12-3/TRBV12-4
TGTGCCAGCAGCACACCGGGACTAGCGGGAGCCACCGGGGAGCTGTTTTTT	CASSTPGLAGATGELFF	-	TRBD2	TRBJ2-2	TRBV14
TGCAGTGTGTCAACCAGACAGGATAACTATGGCTACACCTTC	CSVSTRQDNYGYTF	few	-	TRBJ1-2	TRBV20-1
TGTGCCAGCAGTTACGGTTCTCCCAACGAGCAGTACTTC	CASSYGSPNEQYF	few	-	TRBJ2-7	TRBV6-5
TGTGCCAGCGAAGGTCCCGGGACTAGCATCTACAATGAGCAGTTCTTC	CASEGPGTSIYNEQFF	few	TRBD2	TRBJ2-1	TRBV27
TGTGCCAGCAGCTCCGGGACTAGCGGGTCGAGCTCCTACAATGAGCAGTTCTTC	CASSSGTSGSSSYNEQFF	-	TRBD2	TRBJ2-1	TRBV7-8
TGTGCCAGCAGTTCCCCGCGGGGTCTCCAAGAGACCCAGTACTTC	CASSSPRGLQETQYF	-	-	TRBJ2-5	TRBV7-9
TGTGCCAGCAGTTTAATAACTAGCGGGAGTTCTGGCGGGGAGCTGTTTTTT	CASSLITSGSSGGELFF	-	TRBD2	TRBJ2-2	TRBV12-3/TRBV12-4
TGTGCCAGCACGCAACCGGGGGTCTTGGACATTCAGTACTTC	CASTQPGVLDIQYF	-	-	TRBJ2-4	TRBV6-1
TGTGCCAGCAGTCCTCGGGTTCCGGGGCTCAATGAGCAGTTCTTC	CASSPRVPGLNEQFF	-	-	TRBJ2-1	TRBV6-1
TGTGCCAGCAGTTTGGGACAGCCGGAAAAACTGTTTTTT	CASSLGQPEKLFF	few	TRBD1	TRBJ1-4	TRBV7-2
TGTGCCAGCAGTGAAGGACAGATATACAATGAGCAGTTCTTC	CASSEGQIYNEQFF	-	-	TRBJ2-1	TRBV25-1
TGTGCCAGCAGTTACTCACGGGGTCAGCCCCAGCATTTT	CASSYSRGQPQHF	-	-	TRBJ1-5	TRBV6-5
TGTGCCAGCAGCCAATTGCCCGTTTCCCGGACCTTATACGAGCAGTACTTC	CASSQLPVSRTLYEQYF	-	-	TRBJ2-7	TRBV6-1
TGTGCCACCAGTGATTTTGATGAGCAGTTCTTC	CATSDFDEQFF	-	-	TRBJ2-1	TRBV24-1
TGCGCCAGCAGCGGCCGGGACAGGGGGCTCGGAGAAAAACTGTTTTTT	CASSGRDRGLGEKLFF	few	TRBD1	TRBJ1-4	TRBV5-1
TGCGCCAGCAGGGATACAGATTCACCCCTCCACTTT	CASRDTDSPLHF	-	-	TRBJ1-6	TRBV5-1
TGTGCCAGCAGGCCCGACAGGGCCTCCTACAATGAGCAGTTCTTC	CASRPDRASYNEQFF	-	TRBD1	TRBJ2-1	TRBV7-2
TGCAGCGTTGGTGGGACAGGGGATTATGGCTACACCTTC	CSVGGTGDYGYTF	few	TRBD1	TRBJ1-2	TRBV29-1
TGTGCCAGCAGTTACGGGGGCTTGGGGAACACTGAAGCTTTCTTT	CASSYGGLGNTEAFF	few	-	TRBJ1-1	TRBV6-5